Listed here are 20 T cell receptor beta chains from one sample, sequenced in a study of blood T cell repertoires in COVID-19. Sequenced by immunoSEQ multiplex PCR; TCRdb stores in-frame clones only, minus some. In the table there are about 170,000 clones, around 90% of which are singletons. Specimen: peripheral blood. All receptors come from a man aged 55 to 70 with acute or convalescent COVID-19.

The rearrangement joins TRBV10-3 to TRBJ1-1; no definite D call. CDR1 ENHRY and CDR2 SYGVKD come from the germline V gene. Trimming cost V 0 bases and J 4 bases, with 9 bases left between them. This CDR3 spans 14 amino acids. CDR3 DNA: TGTGCCATCAGTGAGTCGTGGTTGAGCACTGAAGCTTTCTTT. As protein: CAISESWLSTEAFF.

CDR3 sequence reads: CASSPGLAGGLYNEQFF. In DNA form, the CDR3 reads TGTGCCAGCAGCCCCGGACTAGCGGGGGGTCTATACAATGAGCAGTTCTTC. The chain joins TRBV5-4 to TRBJ2-1; 14 bases are a match to TRBD2. Germline loops: CDR1 SGHNT, CDR2 YYREEE (reference sequence). J was trimmed by 4 bases and V by 4 bases; bases with no gene match: 7. There are 17 residues in the CDR3. The full variable domain, its missing parts supplied by reference TRBV5-4 and TRBJ2-1, is ETGVTQSPTHLIKTRGQQVTLRCSSQSGHNTVSWYQQALGQGPQFIFQYYREEENGRGNFPPRFSGLQFPNYSSELNVNALELDDSALYLCASSPGLAGGLYNEQFFGPGTRLTVL.

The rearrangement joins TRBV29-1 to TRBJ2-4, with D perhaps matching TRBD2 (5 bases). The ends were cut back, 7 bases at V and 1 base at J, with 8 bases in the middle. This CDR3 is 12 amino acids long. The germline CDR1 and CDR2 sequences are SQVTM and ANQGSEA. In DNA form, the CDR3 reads TGCAGCGGCGGGCCCGCCAAAAACATTCAGTACTTC. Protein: CSGGPAKNIQYF.

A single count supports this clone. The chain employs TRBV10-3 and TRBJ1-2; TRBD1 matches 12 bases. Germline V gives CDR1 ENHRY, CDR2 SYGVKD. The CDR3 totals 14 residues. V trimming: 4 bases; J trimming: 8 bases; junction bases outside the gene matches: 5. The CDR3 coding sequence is TGTGCCATCAGTGGGGACAGGGGGCCTAGAGGCTACACCTTC. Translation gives CAISGDRGPRGYTF.

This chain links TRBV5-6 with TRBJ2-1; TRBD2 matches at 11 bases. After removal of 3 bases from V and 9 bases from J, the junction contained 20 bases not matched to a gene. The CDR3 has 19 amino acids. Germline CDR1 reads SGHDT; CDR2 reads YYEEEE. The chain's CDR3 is CASSSQGSGRARVRAEQFF. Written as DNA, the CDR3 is TGTGCCAGCAGCTCGCAGGGTAGCGGGAGGGCCAGGGTGAGGGCTGAGCAGTTCTTC.

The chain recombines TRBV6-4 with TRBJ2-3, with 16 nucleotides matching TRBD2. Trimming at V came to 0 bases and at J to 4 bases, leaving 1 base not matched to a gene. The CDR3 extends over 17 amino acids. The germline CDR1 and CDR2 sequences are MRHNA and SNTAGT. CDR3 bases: TGTGCCAGCAGTGACTCCGGGACTAGCGGGGGGGCAGATACGCAGTATTTT. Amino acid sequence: CASSDSGTSGGADTQYF.

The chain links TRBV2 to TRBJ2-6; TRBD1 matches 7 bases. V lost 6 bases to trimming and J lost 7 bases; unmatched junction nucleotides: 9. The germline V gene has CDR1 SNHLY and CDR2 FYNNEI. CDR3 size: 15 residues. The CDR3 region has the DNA TGTGCCAGCAGGACGGACAGGAAAGAAGCCAACGTCCTGACTTTC. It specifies CASRTDRKEANVLTF.

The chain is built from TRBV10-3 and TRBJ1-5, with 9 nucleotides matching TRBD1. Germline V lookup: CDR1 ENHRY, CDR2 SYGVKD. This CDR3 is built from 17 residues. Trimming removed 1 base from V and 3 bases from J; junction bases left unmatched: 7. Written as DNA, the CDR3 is TGTGCCATCAGTGAGTATAGGACAGGGGTTGTCAATCAGCCCCAGCATTTT. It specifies CAISEYRTGVVNQPQHF.

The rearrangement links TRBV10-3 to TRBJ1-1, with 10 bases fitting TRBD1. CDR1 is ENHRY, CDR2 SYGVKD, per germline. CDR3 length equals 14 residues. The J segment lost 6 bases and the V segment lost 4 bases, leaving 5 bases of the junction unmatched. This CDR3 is CAISGTGGTSEAFF. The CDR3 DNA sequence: TGTGCCATCAGTGGGACAGGGGGGACATCTGAAGCTTTCTTT.

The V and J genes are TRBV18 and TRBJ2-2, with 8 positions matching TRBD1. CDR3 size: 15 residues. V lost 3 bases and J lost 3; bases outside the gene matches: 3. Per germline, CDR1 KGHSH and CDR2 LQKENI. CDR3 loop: CASSPGQGHTGELFF. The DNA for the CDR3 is TGTGCCAGCTCACCCGGACAGGGCCACACCGGGGAGCTGTTTTTT.

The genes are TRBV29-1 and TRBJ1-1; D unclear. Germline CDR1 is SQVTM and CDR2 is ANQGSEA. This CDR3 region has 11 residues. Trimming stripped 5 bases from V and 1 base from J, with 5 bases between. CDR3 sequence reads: CSVIRNTEAFF. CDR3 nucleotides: TGCAGCGTTATTAGGAACACTGAAGCTTTCTTT.

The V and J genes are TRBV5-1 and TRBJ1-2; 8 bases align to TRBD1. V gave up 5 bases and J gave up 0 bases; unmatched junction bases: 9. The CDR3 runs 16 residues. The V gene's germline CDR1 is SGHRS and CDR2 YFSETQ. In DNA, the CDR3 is TGCGCCAGCAGTCCCGGGACAGGACCCTCTAACTATGGCTACACCTTC. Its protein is CASSPGTGPSNYGYTF.

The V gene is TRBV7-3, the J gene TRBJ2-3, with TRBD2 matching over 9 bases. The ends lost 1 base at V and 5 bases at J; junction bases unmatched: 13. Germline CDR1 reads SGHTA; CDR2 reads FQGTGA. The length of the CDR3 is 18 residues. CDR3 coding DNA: TGTGCCAGCAGCTTAATACGGCTAGCGGGGAGTGCCGGAGATACGCAGTATTTT. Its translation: CASSLIRLAGSAGDTQYF.

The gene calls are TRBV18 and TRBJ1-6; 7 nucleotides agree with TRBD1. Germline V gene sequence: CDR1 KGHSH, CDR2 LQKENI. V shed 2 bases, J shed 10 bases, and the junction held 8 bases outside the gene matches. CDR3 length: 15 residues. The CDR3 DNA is TGTGCCAGCTCACCAATCCAGGGGGAATTATCACCCCTCCACTTT. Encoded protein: CASSPIQGELSPLHF.

CDR3 sequence reads: CASSREVYEQYF. For the CDR3, the DNA is TGTGCCAGCAGCCGAGAAGTCTACGAGCAGTACTTC. This chain connects TRBV7-2 to TRBJ2-7; D remains ambiguous. The ends were cut back, 5 bases at V and 3 bases at J, with 8 bases in the middle. Germline CDR1 and CDR2: SGHTA and FQGNSA. This CDR3 region has 12 residues.

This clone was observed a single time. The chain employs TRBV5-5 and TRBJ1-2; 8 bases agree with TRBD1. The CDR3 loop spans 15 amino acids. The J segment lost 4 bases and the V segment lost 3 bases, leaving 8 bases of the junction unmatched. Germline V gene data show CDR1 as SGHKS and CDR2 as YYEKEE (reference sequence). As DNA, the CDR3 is TGTGCCAGCAGCTCCCTGGGACAGGCAATCTATGGCTACACCTTC. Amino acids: CASSSLGQAIYGYTF.

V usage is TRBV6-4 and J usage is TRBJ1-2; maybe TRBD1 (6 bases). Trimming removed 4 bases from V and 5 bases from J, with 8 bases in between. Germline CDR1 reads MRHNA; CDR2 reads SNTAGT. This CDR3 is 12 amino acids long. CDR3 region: CASSAQGYGYTF. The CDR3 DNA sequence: TGTGCCAGCAGTGCACAGGGTTATGGCTACACCTTC.

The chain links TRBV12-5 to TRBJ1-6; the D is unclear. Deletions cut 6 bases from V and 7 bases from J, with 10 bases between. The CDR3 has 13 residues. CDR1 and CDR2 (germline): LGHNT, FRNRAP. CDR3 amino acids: CASGILFNSPLHF. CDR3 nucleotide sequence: TGTGCTAGTGGAATTCTATTCAATTCACCCCTCCACTTT.

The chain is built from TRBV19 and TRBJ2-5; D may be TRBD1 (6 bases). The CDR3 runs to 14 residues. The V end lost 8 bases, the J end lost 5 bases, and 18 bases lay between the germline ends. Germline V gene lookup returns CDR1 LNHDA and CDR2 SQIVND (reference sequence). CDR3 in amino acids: CASGVGAPGETQYF. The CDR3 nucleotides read TGTGCCAGTGGGGTGGGGGCCCCTGGGGAGACCCAGTACTTC.

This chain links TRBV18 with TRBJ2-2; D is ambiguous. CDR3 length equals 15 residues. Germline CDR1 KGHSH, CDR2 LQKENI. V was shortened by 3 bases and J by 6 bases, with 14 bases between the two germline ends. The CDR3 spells CASSPNLAFPGELFF. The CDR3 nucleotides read TGTGCCAGCTCACCCAACCTGGCTTTTCCCGGGGAGCTGTTTTTT.